Listed below are T cell receptor beta chains from one sample, sequenced in a study of blood T cell repertoires in COVID-19. The table came from immunoSEQ multiplex PCR; TCRdb's copy has only in-frame clones and leaves some out. Counted here are a few hundred thousand clones, 70% to 90% occurring once; the ten biggest clones make up about 10%. Sequenced material: peripheral blood. The receptors originated from a woman in her 30s with COVID-19, enrolled during active disease. Each CDR3 is given with its conserved first and last residue.

v_call	j_call	cdr3_aa
TRBV9	TRBJ2-7	CASSVGGISYEQYF
TRBV20-1	TRBJ2-7	CSSQGAYEQYF
TRBV30	TRBJ2-6	CAWSVSGGLANVLTF
TRBV2	TRBJ2-2	CASSGLAGEGGELFF
TRBV6-5	TRBJ2-7	CASSYSRFQGAYEQYF
TRBV2	TRBJ2-3	CASSDGLTDTQYF
TRBV10-3	TRBJ2-1	CAINTGGPLNEQFF
TRBV3-1/TRBV3-2	TRBJ2-1	CASSPLATVENEQFF
TRBV3-1/TRBV3-2	TRBJ2-3	CASSQSIGTQYF
TRBV7-3	TRBJ2-2	CASSWTSQTGELFF
TRBV29-1	TRBJ2-7	CSVTGVAEQYF
TRBV6-2/TRBV6-3	TRBJ2-5	CASSSQGLKTQYF
TRBV4-3	TRBJ2-1	CASSQASGRLDEQFF
TRBV27	TRBJ2-2	CATGVTTGELFF
TRBV28	TRBJ2-7	CASGEGGAYEQYF
TRBV3-1/TRBV3-2	TRBJ2-3	CASSPDYAVFTQYF
TRBV27	TRBJ1-2	CASSSLGEVYGYTF
TRBV7-9	TRBJ2-3	CASSLGQGAADTQYF
TRBV6-1	TRBJ1-6	CASSEFTGALASSYNSPLHF
TRBV28	TRBJ1-5	CASGGTGGHQPQHF
TRBV18	TRBJ2-2	CASSPMERVNTGELFF
TRBV14	TRBJ2-3	CASSYRGLGDTQYF
TRBV7-9	TRBJ2-2	CASSFIGLSRAGELFF
TRBV10-3	TRBJ2-7	CAIQGQLSYEQYF
TRBV4-1	TRBJ1-2	CASSQATGQSYGYTF
TRBV30	TRBJ1-3	CAWSVQSGNTIYF
TRBV5-1	TRBJ1-2	CASSSGTGVKGNYGYTF
TRBV19	TRBJ2-7	CASSQTRGEQYF
TRBV20-1	TRBJ1-5	CSASPDRYQPQHF
TRBV18	TRBJ1-6	CASSPETADYNSPLHF
TRBV30	TRBJ1-2	CAGLQGGNYGYTF
TRBV5-1	TRBJ2-1	CASSLAGDRAYNEQFF
TRBV24-1	TRBJ2-1	CATSDFGGSAGEQFF
TRBV3-1/TRBV3-2	TRBJ2-1	CASSPVLTSEQTLGNEQFF
TRBV4-1	TRBJ1-5	CASSQDWKGMQPQHF
TRBV4-1	TRBJ1-1	CASSHWISGARAFF
TRBV28	TRBJ1-2	CASSSEGQGAEGYTF
TRBV3-1/TRBV3-2	TRBJ2-3	CASSPDSLGSTDTQYF
TRBV10-1	TRBJ2-1	CASSESRLSSSYNEQFF
TRBV5-1	TRBJ1-4	CASSPHRANEKLFF
TRBV6-2/TRBV6-3	TRBJ2-5	CASSYRGFLGQPPETQYF
TRBV3-1/TRBV3-2	TRBJ2-7	CASSQGTYSYEQYF
TRBV7-9	TRBJ2-7	CASSLGGAGGPSEQYF
TRBV18	TRBJ1-5	CASSPPDRGGVSNQPQHF
TRBV4-1	TRBJ2-7	CASSGQASEQYF
TRBV19	TRBJ1-5	CASSPFPGRNQPQHF
TRBV28	TRBJ2-3	CASSLWTGTSGITDTQYF
TRBV30	TRBJ2-1	CAWSLGLAGRVPSSYNEQFF
TRBV7-9	TRBJ2-7	CASSPGLAGVGEQYF